Sequencing of this TCR beta chain was carried out in a study of CD8 T cells in ankylosing spondylitis (TCRdb year 2017). Regarding the research as a whole: The study set out to find disease-linked TCR variants by profiling T cell receptor beta repertoires in ankylosing spondylitis patients and healthy donors. The whole study cohort included over 85 healthy donors and over 20 ankylosing spondylitis patients. Peripheral blood was sampled, and synovial fluid was additionally collected from ankylosing spondylitis patients. Broader findings and caveats from the paper: Some TCR beta motif variants had previously been reported in synovial fluid and blood of reactive arthritis patients, which suggested common disease-initiation mechanisms. A TCR beta motif made up of several highly homologous amino acid variants appeared to be characteristic of blood from ankylosing spondylitis patients. The disease-linked clones were reported to be significantly enriched in matched synovial fluid samples from ankylosing spondylitis patients. In peripheral blood, the disease-linked clones were found at relatively low frequencies and had a CD8+ phenotype.

CDR1 and CDR2 were assigned from the germline V gene (reference sequence) as SEHNR and FQNEAQ. V lost 5 bases and J lost 0 bases; the stretch between them is 13 bases long. The CDR3 runs 15 residues from the cysteine to the phenylalanine. CDR3 DNA only is kept here, 45 bases in frame from base 1. Data came from an Illumina HiSeq 2500. Quantitative 5'-RACE with molecular barcodes was used to prepare TCR beta libraries. The paper's processing steps were these. Disease-linked TCR variants were identified with a new computational method built on a probabilistic model of VDJ rearrangement. Using fastp trimming at Q25 and MiXCR clonotype assembly, TCRdb reanalyzed the public sequencing data and kept in-frame beta chains. Rows are combined by CDR3 protein, so each entry shows the most common genes and DNA. TCRdb, not the original authors, processed these V and J calls. This sample holds 750,000 to 850,000 distinct CDR3 sequences; 12% were observed only once. 0.51% of the sample comes from the top ten.

This clonotype has at least ten counts. Its antigen specificity is not known. Qualities for individual bases were not recorded, and no much larger clone is one base off. The V and J genes are TRBV7-9 and TRBJ1-2; a weak D assignment points to TRBD1 (6 bases agree). The specimen sequenced was blood, either unsorted or a sorted T cell fraction (not recorded which). The sequence derives from a male donor with ankylosing spondylitis. The CDR3 region reads CASSLRRTANYGYTF. The DNA sequence follows: TGTGCCAGCAGCCTCCGCAGGACAGCTAACTATGGCTACACCTTC.